This T cell receptor beta chain is from a study of cytomegalovirus exposure and HLA in healthy donors. Germline loops: CDR1 MNHEY, CDR2 SVGAGI. V trimming: 4 bases; J trimming: 4 bases; junction bases outside the gene matches: 2. CDR3 length: 14 residues. PCR involved 60 Vbeta and 13 Jbeta primers. Clones were sequenced by immunoSEQ multiplex PCR, and TCRdb holds only the in-frame ones, with some missing. Seen here are 150,000 to 200,000 clones, around four fifths observed once, and the top ten hold about a tenth. A single count supports this clone. The genes are TRBV6-5 and TRBJ2-1, with 9 bases fitting TRBD1. The clonotype was recovered from a man between 18 and 35 years old in good health and CMV-seropositive. The sample comprised PBMCs. For the CDR3, the DNA is TGTGCCAGCAGTTCTGGGACAGGGTACAATGAGCAGTTCTTC. Encoded protein: CASSSGTGYNEQFF.